A selection of T cell receptor beta chains follows, all from one sample in a study of cytomegalovirus exposure and HLA in healthy donors. Method: immunoSEQ multiplex PCR; TCRdb's copy keeps in-frame clones and lacks some. This table holds around 130,000 clones, about four fifths found once. Sequenced input: PBMCs. Every receptor here comes from a man aged 18 to 35 in good health and CMV-seronegative. The CDR3 runs from the conserved cysteine through the conserved F or W. Fields, in order: J gene, D gene, V gene, clone size, CDR3 protein, CDR3 DNA. The D gene is left open where the match is weak. Expanded clones get a size class; other rows say once, few or many, or leave the size out.

>TRBJ2-7|TRBD1|TRBV4-3|NA
CASSQLVTGGYSSPEQYF
TGCGCCAGCAGCCAACTTGTGACAGGGGGCTACTCCTCCCCCGAGCAGTACTTC
>TRBJ1-6|NA|TRBV18|NA
CASSPLVSHARNSPLHF
TGTGCCAGCTCACCCCTGGTGTCACACGCGCGGAATTCACCCCTCCACTTT
>TRBJ1-2|NA|TRBV7-2|few
CASSWGGAGRVGGYTF
TGTGCCAGCAGCTGGGGTGGGGCAGGGCGTGTGGGCGGCTACACCTTC
>TRBJ1-1|NA|TRBV7-6|NA
CASSSPDGFNTEAFF
TGTGCCAGCAGCTCGCCAGACGGGTTTAACACTGAAGCTTTCTTT
>TRBJ2-7|TRBD1|TRBV19|NA
CASRRTGTYEQYF
TGTGCCAGTAGGCGGACAGGAACCTACGAGCAGTACTTC
>TRBJ2-7|TRBD1|TRBV4-3|NA
CASSQSGQGTYEQYF
TGCGCCAGCAGCCAATCGGGACAGGGAACCTACGAGCAGTACTTC
>TRBJ2-1|TRBD1|TRBV6-6|few
CASSYVATGRYNEQFF
TGTGCCAGCAGTTACGTGGCGACAGGGCGATACAATGAGCAGTTCTTC
>TRBJ2-2|NA|TRBV7-2|NA
CASSLLAWQELFF
TGTGCCAGCAGCTTATTAGCCTGGCAGGAGCTGTTTTTT
>TRBJ2-7|NA|TRBV10-2|NA
CASKSDRHYEQYF
TGCGCCAGCAAGTCGGACAGACACTACGAGCAGTACTTC
>TRBJ1-1|NA|TRBV6-5|few
CASQQYMNTEAFF
TGTGCCAGCCAACAATACATGAACACTGAAGCTTTCTTT
>TRBJ2-7|NA|TRBV11-2|NA
CASSLAWAGYEQYF
TGTGCCAGCAGCTTAGCTTGGGCGGGCTACGAGCAGTACTTC
>TRBJ2-7|TRBD2|TRBV7-2|NA
CASSLSSGGDYEQYF
TGTGCCAGCAGCTTAAGTAGCGGGGGGGACTACGAGCAGTACTTC
>TRBJ1-1|TRBD1|TRBV10-3|once
CAIRNLGREGAMDTEAFF
TGTGCCATCCGTAACCTTGGTCGGGAGGGGGCGATGGACACTGAAGCTTTCTTT